This TCR beta chain was profiled in a study of blood T cell repertoires in COVID-19. Using immunoSEQ multiplex PCR, the repertoire was profiled, and TCRdb retains in-frame clones only, with some absent. Of fewer than 90,000 clones listed, around 72% are singletons. The CDR3 covers 15 residues. V was pared by 7 bases and J by 0 bases, with 10 bases between. Germline assignment: CDR1 MNHEY and CDR2 SVGAGI. The V gene is TRBV6-5, the J gene TRBJ1-6; D not certain. This receptor was taken from a woman of 80 years or more with acute or convalescent COVID-19. The sample was peripheral blood. CDR3 nucleotide sequence: TGTGCCAGCACGTCACTTAGCTCCTATAATTCACCCCTCCACTTT. Translation gives CASTSLSSYNSPLHF.